The rows below give T cell receptor beta chains drawn from one sample of a study of CD8 T cells in ankylosing spondylitis. TCRdb ran MiXCR on the 5' RACE reads and lists one entry per CDR3 protein. The repertoire consists of under 300,000 distinct CDR3 sequences, with about 9.1% occurring once and the leading ten covering under 7.5%. The material sequenced was blood, either unsorted or a sorted T cell fraction (not recorded which). The source of these receptors is a male donor with ankylosing spondylitis or in good health (not recorded which). Each CDR3 is given with its conserved first and last residue. A D gene is named only where the DNA matches it firmly. Part of the rows lack a size; the others show once, few, many or a class for expanded clones.

V gene	clone size	J gene	D gene	CDR3 DNA	CDR3 protein
TRBV7-2	.	TRBJ2-7	.	TGTGCCAGCAGCTCGTTCTCGGGCGGCACCCTCTCCTACGAGCAGTACTTC	CASSSFSGGTLSYEQYF
TRBV12-3/TRBV12-4	many	TRBJ2-2	.	TGTGCCATCCCCCTCAGGGGGGACACCGGGGAGCTGTTTTTT	CAIPLRGDTGELFF
TRBV5-1	few	TRBJ2-7	TRBD2	TGCGCCAGCAGCGCCCCGACTAGCCGCAAACCCTACGAGCAGTACTTC	CASSAPTSRKPYEQYF
TRBV4-2	many	TRBJ2-2	TRBD2	TGTGCCAGCAGCCAAAGGGCGGGGGAGAACACCGGGGAGCTGTTTTTT	CASSQRAGENTGELFF
TRBV7-9	.	TRBJ2-3	.	TGTGCCAGCAGCCGCGAGGGACTCACAGATACGCAGTATTTT	CASSREGLTDTQYF
TRBV7-2	.	TRBJ2-7	TRBD2	TGTGCCAGCAGCGACACTAGCGGCTCCGCGCAGTACTTC	CASSDTSGSAQYF
TRBV2	many	TRBJ1-2	.	TGTGCCAGCAGGGGCAGTCAGGTCTACACCTTC	CASRGSQVYTF
TRBV5-1	.	TRBJ2-7	.	TGCGCCAGCAAGCAAGGCTTGGGGGTAGCAGGAATCGAGCAGTACTTC	CASKQGLGVAGIEQYF
TRBV7-2	many	TRBJ1-3	.	TGTGCCAGCAGCTTAAATGTGTTGGCCCGGAAGAATTTGTATTTT	CASSLNVLARKNLYF
TRBV12-3/TRBV12-4	many	TRBJ2-5	.	TGTGCCAGCAGCCTTATGGCCGCAAGAGAGACCCAGTACTTC	CASSLMAARETQYF
TRBV20-1	many	TRBJ2-1	.	TGCAGTGCTGGCGAATCTTGGGGCTTCCCCGGGGATGAGCAGTTCTTC	CSAGESWGFPGDEQFF
TRBV30	many	TRBJ2-3	.	TGTGCCTGGAGCCTCTCTCTGACAGATACGCAGTATTTT	CAWSLSLTDTQYF
TRBV20-1	many	TRBJ2-1	.	TGCAGTGCCACCGACAGATCCCCTGTCTACAATGAGCAGTTCTTC	CSATDRSPVYNEQFF
TRBV20-1	many	TRBJ2-7	.	TGCAGTGCTTACTCCGGGACAAGCTCCTACGAGCAGTACTTC	CSAYSGTSSYEQYF
TRBV7-2	.	TRBJ2-3	TRBD2	TGTGCCAGCAGACGACTAGCGGGAGGGGATACGCAGTATTTT	CASRRLAGGDTQYF
TRBV20-1	.	TRBJ1-4	.	TGCAGTGCGGACCCAGTAGCTGCTAATGAAAAACTGTTTTTT	CSADPVAANEKLFF
TRBV24-1	many	TRBJ1-1	TRBD1	TGTGCCACCCTACCGGGACAGCTCCGGCCCACTGAAGCTTTCTTT	CATLPGQLRPTEAFF
TRBV28	many	TRBJ2-5	TRBD1	TGTGCCAGCAGGGGGACAGGGGATGAGACCCAGTACTTC	CASRGTGDETQYF
TRBV5-1	many	TRBJ1-1	.	TGCGCCAGCAGCTTGAAGAACACTGAAGCTTTCTTT	CASSLKNTEAFF
TRBV5-1	many	TRBJ1-5	.	TGCGCCAGCAGCCCGCAGGGGTATAGCAATCAGCCCCAGCATTTT	CASSPQGYSNQPQHF
TRBV4-3	few	TRBJ2-5	.	TGCGCCAGCAGCCAAGATCGAGTGGGAATCCAAGAGACCCAGTACTTC	CASSQDRVGIQETQYF
TRBV20-1	.	TRBJ2-3	.	TGCAGTGCGACCGAGGGCTCCCTCCCCACAGATACGCAGTATTTT	CSATEGSLPTDTQYF
TRBV30	few	TRBJ1-2	.	TGTGCCTGGAGCAGGGCCAGTACGAACTATGGCTACACCTTC	CAWSRASTNYGYTF
TRBV9	many	TRBJ2-1	.	TGTGCCAGCAGCGTCTCTGGGGGGGCTAATGAGCAGTTCTTC	CASSVSGGANEQFF
TRBV7-2	many	TRBJ2-3	.	TGTGCCAGCACCCCCTCTGGGGGGGGCGGAGATACGCAGTATTTT	CASTPSGGGGDTQYF
TRBV6-5	many	TRBJ2-7	TRBD1	TGTGCCAGCAGTTACCGGAGGACAGGCTACTCCTACGAGCAGTACTTC	CASSYRRTGYSYEQYF
TRBV5-6	many	TRBJ2-7	.	TGTGCCAGCAGCTTGAACCCAGGGCCAATGAGGGAGCAGTACTTC	CASSLNPGPMREQYF
TRBV20-1	many	TRBJ2-7	TRBD2	TGCAGTGCTAGGGGGACTAGTGGCGAATACGAGCAGTACTTC	CSARGTSGEYEQYF
TRBV30	many	TRBJ1-5	.	TGTGCCTGTTCTCAGGCAGGAAATCAGCCCCAGCATTTT	CACSQAGNQPQHF
TRBV20-1	.	TRBJ2-3	TRBD2	TGCAGTGCTAGACCCCCTAACAGACTAGCGGGGCAGCTAAGCACAGATACGCAGTATTTT	CSARPPNRLAGQLSTDTQYF
TRBV20-1	many	TRBJ2-7	TRBD1	TGCAGTGCTTGGGTTGGGGGACAGAGTTACGAGCAGTACTTC	CSAWVGGQSYEQYF
TRBV9	many	TRBJ1-1	TRBD1	TGTGCCAGCAGCGCTGACAGGGGGCGGACTGAAGCTTTCTTT	CASSADRGRTEAFF
TRBV6-5	many	TRBJ2-1	TRBD1	TGTGCCAGCAGTTACTCGGGACAGGGCAATGAGCAGTTCTTC	CASSYSGQGNEQFF
TRBV10-2	many	TRBJ2-3	TRBD1	TGCGCCAGCAGGAAAGGGACAGGCGGCACAGATACGCAGTATTTT	CASRKGTGGTDTQYF
TRBV20-1	many	TRBJ2-5	.	TGCAGTGCGCGAATACCGGGAAACGAGTACTTC	CSARIPGNEYF
TRBV18	few	TRBJ2-1	.	TGTGCCAGCTCATTGAACCAGGGGAGGAATGAGCAGTTCTTC	CASSLNQGRNEQFF
TRBV12-3/TRBV12-4	many	TRBJ2-1	.	TGTGCCAGCACCCCCAGAAGGAATGAGCAGTTCTTC	CASTPRRNEQFF
TRBV9	many	TRBJ2-2	TRBD1	TGTGCCAGCAGCGCCACCCCCAGGGGGTCGTCCACCGGGGAGCTGTTTTTT	CASSATPRGSSTGELFF
TRBV5-1	many	TRBJ2-2	.	TGCGCCAGCAGCGTATTGACTTGGGGGTCCGGGGAGCTGTTTTTT	CASSVLTWGSGELFF
TRBV6-5	few	TRBJ2-7	TRBD2	TGTGCCAGCAGTTTCCCCGGGGGGGGCTACGAGCAGTACTTC	CASSFPGGGYEQYF
TRBV4-1	many	TRBJ2-5	.	TGCGCCAGCAGCAATACCGGGACAAGGGCCCAAGAGACCCAGTACTTC	CASSNTGTRAQETQYF
TRBV12-3/TRBV12-4	.	TRBJ2-3	.	TGTGCCAGCAGTTTTGCGTCAGATACGCAGTATTTT	CASSFASDTQYF
TRBV5-1	many	TRBJ2-2	.	TGCGCCAGCACCCTACCGGACTGGACCGGGGAGCTGTTTTTT	CASTLPDWTGELFF
TRBV30	.	TRBJ2-3	TRBD1	TGTGCCTGGAGCCGGACAGGGCTCAGCACAGATACGCAGTATTTT	CAWSRTGLSTDTQYF
TRBV20-1	many	TRBJ2-7	.	TGCAGTGCTAGTGCCGGAGACTACGAGCAGTACTTC	CSASAGDYEQYF
TRBV10-3	.	TRBJ2-1	.	TGTGCCATCAGTGGGGTGGGACGGTTCAATGAGCAGTTCTTC	CAISGVGRFNEQFF
TRBV5-6	.	TRBJ2-2	.	TGTGCCAGCGGCCCCGTAGGAGCGAGTGGCGCCGGGGAGCTGTTTTTT	CASGPVGASGAGELFF
TRBV20-1	.	TRBJ2-3	.	TGCAGTGCTAGAGATCTCGAAGCAGGGTTTTTTCCAGATACGCAGTATTTT	CSARDLEAGFFPDTQYF
TRBV10-3	many	TRBJ1-2	TRBD1	TGTGCCGCCTCGACAGGGGACGCCTATGGCTACACCTTC	CAASTGDAYGYTF
TRBV4-3	few	TRBJ2-1	.	TGCGCCAGCAGCCAATCGTTATATAAGGGAACCTACAATGAGCAGTTCTTC	CASSQSLYKGTYNEQFF
TRBV5-6	few	TRBJ2-7	.	TGTGCCAGCAGCCAAGGGCCCGTGCGCTACGAGCAGTACTTC	CASSQGPVRYEQYF
TRBV19	many	TRBJ2-1	.	TGTGCCAGTAGTCCCCGGACAGTCAAGGTTGAGCAGTTCTTC	CASSPRTVKVEQFF
TRBV5-5	few	TRBJ2-1	.	TGTGCCAGCAGCTTGGAAATTAGGGCAGGTGGGGGGAATGAGCAGTTCTTC	CASSLEIRAGGGNEQFF
TRBV12-3/TRBV12-4	many	TRBJ1-1	.	TGTGCCAGCAAACAAACAACGAACACTGAAGCTTTCTTT	CASKQTTNTEAFF